The next 17 T cell receptor beta chains were all read from a single sample in a study of shared clonotypes between healthy human individuals. The protocol was immunoSEQ multiplex PCR, while the TCRdb copy is restricted to in-frame clones and leaves out a portion. The data contain under 750,000 clones, roughly two thirds of them singletons. Sequenced material: memory CD4+ T cells sorted from blood. The sample's subset: CD45RA-negative fraction. Source of these receptors: a woman in her twenties or thirties in good health.

Only a few counts were recorded for this clone. This chain uses TRBV19 with TRBJ2-7; 10 bases align to TRBD1. The CDR3 sequence is 17 residues long. With V trimmed by 5 bases and J by 5 bases, 15 bases remained unmatched. CDR1 LNHDA and CDR2 SQIVND come from the germline V gene (reference sequence). CDR3: CASSPRTGTGDRDEQYF. The CDR3 nucleotides read TGTGCCAGTAGTCCCCGAACCGGGACAGGGGATCGCGACGAGCAGTACTTC.

The chain combines TRBV5-1 with TRBJ2-7; TRBD1 matches at 8 bases. V trimming: 5 bases; J trimming: 2 bases; junction bases outside the gene matches: 3. Per the germline V gene, CDR1 is SGHRS and CDR2 is YFSETQ. There are 13 residues in the CDR3. The DNA for the CDR3 is TGCGCCAGCAGGGGGACAGGAGCCTACGAGCAGTACTTC. Amino acid sequence: CASRGTGAYEQYF. The full variable domain, in which reference TRBV5-1 and TRBJ2-7 provide the parts outside the CDR3, is KAGVTQTPRYLIKTRGQQVTLSCSPISGHRSVSWYQQTPGQGLQFLFEYFSETQRNKGNFPGRFSGRQFSNSRSEMNVSTLELGDSALYLCASRGTGAYEQYFGPGTRLTVT.

Only a few counts were recorded for this clone. The V call is TRBV30, the J call TRBJ1-5, with TRBD1 identical over 7 bases. V shed 2 bases and J 3 bases; nucleotides not matched to a gene: 13. The CDR3 consists of 17 residues. CDR1 GTSNPN and CDR2 SVGIG come from the germline V gene (reference sequence). The CDR3 coding sequence is TGTGCCTGGAGTAATAACAGGGGAGGAAGGTTCAATCAGCCCCAGCATTTT. It yields the protein CAWSNNRGGRFNQPQHF.

This clone occurred a few times. This chain links TRBV5-1 with TRBJ1-1, with TRBD1 matching over 7 bases. Per germline, CDR1 SGHRS and CDR2 YFSETQ. The CDR3 runs to 14 residues. The junction had 7 bases not matched to a gene; V was cut back by 5 bases and J by 3 bases. The CDR3 region is CASRYRGVDTEAFF. CDR3 sequence (DNA): TGCGCCAGCAGATACAGGGGTGTGGACACTGAAGCTTTCTTT. Full variable domain (rest looked up from reference TRBV5-1 and TRBJ1-1): KAGVTQTPRYLIKTRGQQVTLSCSPISGHRSVSWYQQTPGQGLQFLFEYFSETQRNKGNFPGRFSGRQFSNSRSEMNVSTLELGDSALYLCASRYRGVDTEAFFGQGTRLTVV.

This sequence joins TRBV14 and TRBJ2-7; D is undetermined. Germline V lookup: CDR1 SGHDN, CDR2 FVKESK. This CDR3 spans 17 amino acids. Trimming removed 0 bases at V and 2 bases at J, with 17 bases between. CDR3 sequence: CASSQDWWSGVPYEQYF. The CDR3 coding sequence is TGTGCCAGCAGCCAAGATTGGTGGTCTGGGGTACCCTACGAGCAGTACTTC.

J is TRBJ2-6 and V is TRBV5-1; possibly TRBD1 for D (5 bases). The CDR3 is 18 residues long. The germline V gene has CDR1 SGHRS and CDR2 YFSETQ. V shed 5 bases and J shed 0 bases, with 18 bases lying between them. The CDR3 nucleotides are TGCGCCAGCAGTCTGAAAGACAGCTGGAGCTCTGGGGCCAACGTCCTGACTTTC. This codes for CASSLKDSWSSGANVLTF.

The chain has TRBV11-2 and TRBJ2-5; possible D gene TRBD1, 6 bases. The germline V and J ends were trimmed by 3 bases and 1 base, with 18 bases remaining between them. From germline, CDR1 is SGHAT and CDR2 FQNNGV. The CDR3 runs to 17 residues. DNA of the CDR3: TGTGCCAGCAGCTTCCTTAGGGGGACCCTATCCCAAGAGACCCAGTACTTC. Protein product: CASSFLRGTLSQETQYF.

This chain links TRBV5-6 with TRBJ1-1; a weak D match, TRBD1 (5 bases). The V end lost 2 bases, the J end lost 1 base, and 12 bases lay between the germline ends. The germline CDR1 and CDR2 sequences are SGHDT and YYEEEE. The CDR3 extends over 15 amino acids. The CDR3 protein is CASSLEPTGNTEAFF. The CDR3 nucleotides read TGTGCCAGCAGCTTAGAGCCTACAGGGAACACTGAAGCTTTCTTT.

DNA for the CDR3: TGTGCCAGCGGAAAAGGGCAGAACACCGGGGAGCTGTTTTTT. Its protein product is CASGKGQNTGELFF. The V and J genes are TRBV2 and TRBJ2-2; D uncertain. Germline loops: CDR1 SNHLY, CDR2 FYNNEI. V was pared by 8 bases and J by 1 base, with 11 bases between. The CDR3 covers 14 residues.

The chain carries TRBV18 and TRBJ2-1; 7 bases line up with TRBD2. Germline V gene sequence: CDR1 KGHSH, CDR2 LQKENI. The CDR3 has 17 residues. The J segment lost 3 bases and the V segment lost 3 bases, leaving 11 bases of the junction unmatched. The CDR3 reads CASSPGGLAVLYNEQFF. In DNA form, the CDR3 reads TGTGCCAGCTCACCGGGAGGCCTAGCGGTACTCTACAATGAGCAGTTCTTC.

The V call is TRBV6-1, the J call TRBJ2-5; D may be TRBD1 (7 bases). The CDR3 has 13 amino acids. CDR1 MNHNS and CDR2 SASEGT come from the germline V gene. Trimming left V 3 bases short and J 4 bases short, with 9 bases between. The CDR3 sequence: CASSEEGAETQYF. CDR3 nucleotide sequence: TGTGCCAGCAGTGAGGAGGGGGCAGAGACCCAGTACTTC.

Turning to this clone: A much larger clone is a single base away; this may be a read error. The chain uses TRBV7-9 and TRBJ2-7, with 7 bases fitting TRBD2. The V gene's germline CDR1 is SEHNR and CDR2 FQNEAQ (reference sequence). This CDR3 region has 16 residues. CDR3 DNA sequence: TGTACCAGCAGCTTAGTGGTGACGGGGGGCTCCTACGAGCAGTACTTC. Its protein product is CTSSLVVTGGSYEQYF.

This chain connects TRBV18 to TRBJ2-4; D possibly corresponds to TRBD1 (6 bases). The germline V gene encodes CDR1 KGHSH and CDR2 LQKENI. V dropped 3 bases and J dropped 2 bases, with 20 bases sitting between them. The CDR3 contains 18 residues. The chain's CDR3 is CASSPDPGTTLSKNIQYF. In DNA form, the CDR3 reads TGTGCCAGCTCACCCGATCCCGGGACAACGTTATCCAAAAACATTCAGTACTTC.

The chain uses TRBV11-2 and TRBJ2-2; no firm D call. V lost 3 bases and J lost 0, with 8 bases in between. Germline V gene data show CDR1 as SGHAT and CDR2 as FQNNGV. This CDR3 contains 15 residues. The chain's CDR3 is CASSLFAANTGELFF. DNA of the CDR3: TGTGCCAGCAGCTTGTTTGCAGCGAACACCGGGGAGCTGTTTTTT.

The genes are TRBV28 and TRBJ2-2, with a weak D call TRBD1 (6 bases). The ends were cut back, 10 bases at V and 2 bases at J, with 11 bases in the middle. Germline V CDR1 and CDR2: MDHEN, SYDVKM. This CDR3 has 13 residues. DNA of the CDR3: TGTGCCATCCTAGGGGGAAACACCGGGGAGCTGTTTTTT. Translating it yields CAILGGNTGELFF.

The chain uses TRBV11-3 and TRBJ2-7; 9 nucleotides line up with TRBD2. V lost 4 bases to trimming and J lost 5 bases; unmatched junction nucleotides: 9. This CDR3 comprises 15 residues. Looked up from germline, CDR1 is SGHNT and CDR2 is YENEEA. CDR3 DNA: TGTGCCAGCAGCTCGATTAGCGGGAGAGTCCACGAGCAGTACTTC. It yields the protein CASSSISGRVHEQYF.

On this clone: The junction departs from germline at one end; a sequencing error may be responsible. The rearrangement uses TRBV28 and TRBJ2-7; D perhaps matches TRBD2 (5 bases). The CDR3 sequence is 14 residues long. Germline CDR1 MDHEN, CDR2 SYDVKM. The CDR3 region has the DNA TGTGCCAGCACCTCGGGATTTTCCTCCGACGAGCAGTACTTC. Its protein product is CASTSGFSSDEQYF.